This T cell receptor (beta chain) originates from a study of molecular identifiers for immune sequencing clone quantification. Across the whole study: Naive CD8 RNA (20,000 or 100,000 cells) was divided into five aliquots, with four sequenced.

Listed TCR primers and previously described methods were used for bulk TCR libraries. TCRdb analysed the PCR reads with MiXCR anew, one entry per CDR3 protein. Among some 320,000 distinct CDR3 sequences listed, 20% to 25% were seen once. Many counts were recorded for this clonotype. Sequenced material: naive CD8+ T cells from blood, with Jurkat cell RNA spiked in. Subset here: FACS-sorted CD8+CD4-CCR7+CD45RA+ naive T cells. The receptor's source is a human donor in good health. Some libraries in this study had Jurkat cell RNA spiked in.

The DNA for the CDR3 is TGCAGCGTTGAAGATTACGGGTCCTACGAGCAGTACTTC. Translated: CSVEDYGSYEQYF. The J gene is TRBJ2-7, the V gene TRBV29-1; D not resolved. CDR3 length equals 13 residues. Trimming took off 0 bases at V and 1 base at J, with 7 bases between the two ends. Germline V gene lookup returns CDR1 SQVTM and CDR2 ANQGSEA.